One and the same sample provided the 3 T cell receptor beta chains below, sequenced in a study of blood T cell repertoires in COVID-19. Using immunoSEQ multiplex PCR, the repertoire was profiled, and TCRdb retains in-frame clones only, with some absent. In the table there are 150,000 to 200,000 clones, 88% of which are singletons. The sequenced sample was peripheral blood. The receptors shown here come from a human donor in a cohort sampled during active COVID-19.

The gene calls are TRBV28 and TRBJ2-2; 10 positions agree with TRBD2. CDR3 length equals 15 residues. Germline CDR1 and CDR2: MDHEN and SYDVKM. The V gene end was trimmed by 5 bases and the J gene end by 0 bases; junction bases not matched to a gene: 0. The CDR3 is CASSGLAANTGELFF. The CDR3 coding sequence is TGTGCCAGCAGTGGACTAGCGGCGAACACCGGGGAGCTGTTTTTT. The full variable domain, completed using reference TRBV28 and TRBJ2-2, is DVKVTQSSRYLVKRTGEKVFLECVQDMDHENMFWYRQDPGLGLRLIYFSYDVKMKEKGDIPEGYSVSREKKERFSLILESASTNQTSMYLCASSGLAANTGELFFGEGSRLTVL.

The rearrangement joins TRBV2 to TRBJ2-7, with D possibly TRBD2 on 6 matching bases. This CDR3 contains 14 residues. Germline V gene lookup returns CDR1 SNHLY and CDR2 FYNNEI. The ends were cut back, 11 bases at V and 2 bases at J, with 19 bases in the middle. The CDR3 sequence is CASSGVDSPYEQYF. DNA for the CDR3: TGTGCCTCCTCGGGGGTGGATAGCCCCTACGAGCAGTACTTC.

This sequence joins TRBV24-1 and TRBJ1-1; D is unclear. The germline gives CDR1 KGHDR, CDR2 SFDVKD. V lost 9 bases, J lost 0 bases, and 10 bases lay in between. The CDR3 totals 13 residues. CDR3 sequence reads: CATPTCMNTEAFF. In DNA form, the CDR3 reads TGTGCCACCCCGACATGTATGAACACTGAAGCTTTCTTT.